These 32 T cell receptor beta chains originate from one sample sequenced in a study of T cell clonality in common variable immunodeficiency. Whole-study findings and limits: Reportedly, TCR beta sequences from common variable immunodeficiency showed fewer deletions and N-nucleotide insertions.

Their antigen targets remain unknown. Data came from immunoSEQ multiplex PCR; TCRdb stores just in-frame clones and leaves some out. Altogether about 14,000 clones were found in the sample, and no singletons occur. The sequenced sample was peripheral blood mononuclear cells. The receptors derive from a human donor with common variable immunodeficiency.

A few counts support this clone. The covered CDR3 bases are TGTGCCAGCTCACCACCGGGGGGCTCCTACGAG. As protein: CASSPPGGSYE. The whole CDR3 protein is CASSPPGGSYEQYF. V usage is TRBV18 and J usage is TRBJ2-7; maybe TRBD2 (6 bases). The read ends 3 residues early relative to the CDR3; the germline J gene fills the gap. Per the germline V gene, CDR1 is KGHSH and CDR2 is LQKENI. V dropped 0 bases and J dropped 0 bases, with 6 bases sitting between them. The CDR3 covers 14 residues.

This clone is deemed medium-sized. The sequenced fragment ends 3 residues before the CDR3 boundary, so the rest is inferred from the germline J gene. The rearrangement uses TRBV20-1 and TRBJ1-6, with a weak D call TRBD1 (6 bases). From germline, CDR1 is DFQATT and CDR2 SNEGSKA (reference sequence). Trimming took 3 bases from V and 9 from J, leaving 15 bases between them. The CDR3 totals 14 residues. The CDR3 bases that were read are TGCAGTGCTAGGAAAGGGGGGGGTGCTTCACCC. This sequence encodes CSARKGGGASP. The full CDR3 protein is CSARKGGGASPLHF.

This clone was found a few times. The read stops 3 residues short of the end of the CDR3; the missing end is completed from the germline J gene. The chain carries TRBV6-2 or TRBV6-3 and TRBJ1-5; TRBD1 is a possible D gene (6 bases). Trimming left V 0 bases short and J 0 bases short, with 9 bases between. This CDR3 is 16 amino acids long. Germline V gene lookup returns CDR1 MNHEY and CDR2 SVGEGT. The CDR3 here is CASSYSGQTSNQPQHF. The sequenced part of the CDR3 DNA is TGTGCCAGCAGTTACTCAGGACAGACTAGCAATCAGCCC.

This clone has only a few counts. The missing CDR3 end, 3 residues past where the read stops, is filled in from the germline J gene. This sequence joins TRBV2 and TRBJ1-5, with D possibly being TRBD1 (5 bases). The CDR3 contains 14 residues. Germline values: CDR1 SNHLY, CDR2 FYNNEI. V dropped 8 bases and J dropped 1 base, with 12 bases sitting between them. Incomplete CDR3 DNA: TGTGCCAGCCAAGGGGCGCGGAGCAATCAGCCC. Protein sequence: CASQGARSNQP. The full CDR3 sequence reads CASQGARSNQPQHF. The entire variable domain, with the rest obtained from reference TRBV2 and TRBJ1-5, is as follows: EPEVTQTPSHQVTQMGQEVILRCVPISNHLYFYWYRQILGQKVEFLVSFYNNEISEKSEIFDDQFSVERPDGSNFTLKIRSTKLEDSAMYFCASQGARSNQPQHFGDGTRLSIL.

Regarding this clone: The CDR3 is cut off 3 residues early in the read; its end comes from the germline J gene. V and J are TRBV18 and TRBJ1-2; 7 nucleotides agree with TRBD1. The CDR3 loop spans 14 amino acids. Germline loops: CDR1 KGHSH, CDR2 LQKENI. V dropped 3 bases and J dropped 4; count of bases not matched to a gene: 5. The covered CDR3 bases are TGTGCCAGCTCACCGGCGACAGGGCCCTATGGC. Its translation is CASSPATGPYG. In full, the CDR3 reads CASSPATGPYGYTF.

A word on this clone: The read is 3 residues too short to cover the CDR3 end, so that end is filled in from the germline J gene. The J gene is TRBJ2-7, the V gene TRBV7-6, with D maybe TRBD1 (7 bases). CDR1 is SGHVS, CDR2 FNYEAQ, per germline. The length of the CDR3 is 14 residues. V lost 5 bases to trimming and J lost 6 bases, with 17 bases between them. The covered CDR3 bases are TGTGCCAGCAGCCCCGGGACAGTGGGGGGCGAG. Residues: CASSPGTVGGE. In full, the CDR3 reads CASSPGTVGGEQYF.

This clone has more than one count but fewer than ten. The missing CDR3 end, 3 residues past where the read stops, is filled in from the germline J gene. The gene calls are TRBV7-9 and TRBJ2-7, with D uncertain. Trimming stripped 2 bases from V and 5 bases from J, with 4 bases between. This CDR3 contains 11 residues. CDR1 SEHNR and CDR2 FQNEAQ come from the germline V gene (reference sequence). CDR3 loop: CASSLQDEQYF. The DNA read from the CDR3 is TGTGCCAGCAGCTTACAGGACGAG.

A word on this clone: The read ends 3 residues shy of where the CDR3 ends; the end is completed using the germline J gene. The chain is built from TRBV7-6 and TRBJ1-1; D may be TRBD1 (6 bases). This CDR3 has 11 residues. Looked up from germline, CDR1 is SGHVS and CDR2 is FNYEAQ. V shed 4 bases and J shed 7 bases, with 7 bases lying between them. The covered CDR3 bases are TGTGCCAGCAGCTCACAGGGTGAA. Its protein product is CASSSQGE. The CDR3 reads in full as CASSSQGEAFF.

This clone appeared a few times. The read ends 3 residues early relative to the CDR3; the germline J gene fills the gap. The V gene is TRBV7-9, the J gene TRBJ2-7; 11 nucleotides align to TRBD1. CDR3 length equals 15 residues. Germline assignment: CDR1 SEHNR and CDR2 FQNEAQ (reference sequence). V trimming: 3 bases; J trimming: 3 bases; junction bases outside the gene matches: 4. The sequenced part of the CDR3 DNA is TGTGCCAGCAGCTTCCCGGGACAGGGGGTCTACGAG. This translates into CASSFPGQGVYE. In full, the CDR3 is CASSFPGQGVYEQYF. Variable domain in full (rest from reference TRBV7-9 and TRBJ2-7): DTGVSQNPRHKITKRGQNVTFRCDPISEHNRLYWYRQTLGQGPEFLTYFQNEAQLEKSRLLSDRFSAERPKGSFSTLEIQRTEQGDSAMYLCASSFPGQGVYEQYFGPGTRLTVT.

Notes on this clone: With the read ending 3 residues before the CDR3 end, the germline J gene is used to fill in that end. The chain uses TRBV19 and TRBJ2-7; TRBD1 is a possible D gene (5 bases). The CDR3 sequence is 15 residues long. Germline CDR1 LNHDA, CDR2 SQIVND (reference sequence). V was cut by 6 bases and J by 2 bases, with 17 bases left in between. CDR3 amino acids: CASSRPLDKTYEQYF. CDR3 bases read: TGTGCCAGTAGCCGACCCCTGGACAAAACCTACGAG.

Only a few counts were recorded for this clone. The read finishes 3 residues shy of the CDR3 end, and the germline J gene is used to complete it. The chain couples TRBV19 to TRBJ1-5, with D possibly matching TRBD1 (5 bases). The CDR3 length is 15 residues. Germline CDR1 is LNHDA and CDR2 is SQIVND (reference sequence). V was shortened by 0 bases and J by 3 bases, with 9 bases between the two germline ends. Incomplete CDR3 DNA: TGTGCCAGTAGTATAGATAGCAGGGCCAATCAGCCC. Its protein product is CASSIDSRANQP. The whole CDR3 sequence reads CASSIDSRANQPQHF.

The CDR3 is CASSLGQGAYNEQFF. The DNA read from the CDR3 is TGTGCCAGCAGCTTGGGACAGGGGGCCTACAATGAG. The rearrangement uses TRBV7-2 and TRBJ2-1; the match to TRBD1 covers 11 bases. Read sequence stops 3 residues before the CDR3 end, and the germline J gene provides the missing end. The V segment lost 3 bases and the J segment 2 bases; nucleotides outside the gene matches: 0. Looked up from germline, CDR1 is SGHTA and CDR2 is FQGNSA. The CDR3 is 15 amino acids.

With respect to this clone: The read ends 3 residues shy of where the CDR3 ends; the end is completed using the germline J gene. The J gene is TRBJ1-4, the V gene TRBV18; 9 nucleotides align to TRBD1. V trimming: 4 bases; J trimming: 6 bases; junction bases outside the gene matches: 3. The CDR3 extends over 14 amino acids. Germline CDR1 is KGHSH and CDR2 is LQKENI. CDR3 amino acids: CASSLGTGHEKLFF. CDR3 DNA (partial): TGTGCCAGCTCACTGGGGACAGGGCATGAAAAA.

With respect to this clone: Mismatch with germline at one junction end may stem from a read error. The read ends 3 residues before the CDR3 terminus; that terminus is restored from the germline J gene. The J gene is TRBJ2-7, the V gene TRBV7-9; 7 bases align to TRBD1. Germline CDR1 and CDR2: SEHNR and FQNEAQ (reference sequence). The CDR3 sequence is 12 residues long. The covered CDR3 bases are TGTTCCAGCAGCCACAGGGGTTACGAG. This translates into CSSSHRGYE. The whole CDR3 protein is CSSSHRGYEQYF.

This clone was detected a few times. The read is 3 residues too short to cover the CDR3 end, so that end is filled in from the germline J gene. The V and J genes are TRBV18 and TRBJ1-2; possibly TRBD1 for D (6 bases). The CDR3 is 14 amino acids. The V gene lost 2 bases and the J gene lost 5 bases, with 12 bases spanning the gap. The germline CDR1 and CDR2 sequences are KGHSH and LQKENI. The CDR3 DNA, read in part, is TGTGCCAGCTCACCAACAGACAGGTCGTATGGC. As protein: CASSPTDRSYG. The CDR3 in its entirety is CASSPTDRSYGYTF.

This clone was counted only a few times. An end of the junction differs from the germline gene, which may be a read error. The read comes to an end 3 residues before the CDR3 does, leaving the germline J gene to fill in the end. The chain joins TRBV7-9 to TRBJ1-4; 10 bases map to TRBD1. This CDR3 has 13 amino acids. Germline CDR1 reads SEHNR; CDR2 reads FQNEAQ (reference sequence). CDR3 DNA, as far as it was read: TGTTCCAGCAGACAGGGGGCTCGTGAAAAA. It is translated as CSSRQGAREK. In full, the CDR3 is CSSRQGAREKLFF.

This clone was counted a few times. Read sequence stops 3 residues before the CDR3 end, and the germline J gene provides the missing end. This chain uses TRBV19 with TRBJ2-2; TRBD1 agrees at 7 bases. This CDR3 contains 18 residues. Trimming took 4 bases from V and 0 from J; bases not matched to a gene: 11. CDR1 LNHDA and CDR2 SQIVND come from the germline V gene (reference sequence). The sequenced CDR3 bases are TGTGCCAGTAGTAAATCCCTCCGGGACAGCGCGAACACCGGGGAG. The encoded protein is CASSKSLRDSANTGE. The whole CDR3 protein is CASSKSLRDSANTGELFF.

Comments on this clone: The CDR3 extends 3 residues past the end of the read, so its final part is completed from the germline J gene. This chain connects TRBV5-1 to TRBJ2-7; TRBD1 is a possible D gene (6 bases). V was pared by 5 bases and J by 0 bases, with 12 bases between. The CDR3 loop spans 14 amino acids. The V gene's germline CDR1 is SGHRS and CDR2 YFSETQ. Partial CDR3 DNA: TGCGCCAGCAGGATGAAAGGGGGCTCCTACGAG. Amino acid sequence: CASRMKGGSYE. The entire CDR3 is CASRMKGGSYEQYF.

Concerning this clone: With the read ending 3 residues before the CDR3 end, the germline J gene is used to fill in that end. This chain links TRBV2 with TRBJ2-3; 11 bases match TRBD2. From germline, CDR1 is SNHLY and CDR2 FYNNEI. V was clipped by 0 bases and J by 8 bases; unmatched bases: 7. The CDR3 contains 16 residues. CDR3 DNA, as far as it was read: TGTGCCAGCAGTGAAGCAGGAGGTAGCGGGGGGGGTACG. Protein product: CASSEAGGSGGGT. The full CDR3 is CASSEAGGSGGGTQYF.

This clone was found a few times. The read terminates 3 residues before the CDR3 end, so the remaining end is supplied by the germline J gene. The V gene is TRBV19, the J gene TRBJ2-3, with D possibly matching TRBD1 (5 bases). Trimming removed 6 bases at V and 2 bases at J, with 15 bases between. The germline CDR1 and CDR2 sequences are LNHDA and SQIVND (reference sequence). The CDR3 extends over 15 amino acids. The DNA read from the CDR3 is TGTGCCAGTAGCGTTTGGGGCGCTGCCACAGATACG. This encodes CASSVWGAATDT. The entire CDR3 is CASSVWGAATDTQYF.

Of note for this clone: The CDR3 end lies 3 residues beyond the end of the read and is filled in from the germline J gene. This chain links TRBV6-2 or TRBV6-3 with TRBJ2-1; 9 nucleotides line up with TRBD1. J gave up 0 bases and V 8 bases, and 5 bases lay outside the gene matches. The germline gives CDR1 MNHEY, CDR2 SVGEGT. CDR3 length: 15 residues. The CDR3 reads CASSKTGGSYNEQFF. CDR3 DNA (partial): TGTGCCAGCTCAAAGACAGGGGGCTCCTACAATGAG.

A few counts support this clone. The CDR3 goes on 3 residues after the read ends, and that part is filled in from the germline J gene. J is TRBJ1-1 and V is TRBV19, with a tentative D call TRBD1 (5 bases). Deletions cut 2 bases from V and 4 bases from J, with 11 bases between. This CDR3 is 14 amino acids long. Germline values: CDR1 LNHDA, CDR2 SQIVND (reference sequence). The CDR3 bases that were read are TGTGCCAGTAGTATACGGGGGGTGGGCACTGAA. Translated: CASSIRGVGTE. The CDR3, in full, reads CASSIRGVGTEAFF.

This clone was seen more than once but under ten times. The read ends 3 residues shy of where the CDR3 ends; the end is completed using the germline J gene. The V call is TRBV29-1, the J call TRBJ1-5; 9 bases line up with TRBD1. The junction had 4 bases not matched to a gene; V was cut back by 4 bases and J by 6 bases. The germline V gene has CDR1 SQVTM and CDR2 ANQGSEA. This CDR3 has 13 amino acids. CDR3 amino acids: CSVAGTGSQPQHF. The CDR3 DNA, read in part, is TGCAGCGTTGCCGGGACAGGGAGTCAGCCC.

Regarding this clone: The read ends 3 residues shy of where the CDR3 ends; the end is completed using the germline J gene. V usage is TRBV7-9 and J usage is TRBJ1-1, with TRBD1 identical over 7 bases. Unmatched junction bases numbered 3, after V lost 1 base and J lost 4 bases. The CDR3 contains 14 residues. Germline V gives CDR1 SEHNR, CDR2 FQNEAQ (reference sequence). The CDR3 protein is CASSLDRGLTEAFF. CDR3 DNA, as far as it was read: TGTGCCAGCAGCTTAGACAGGGGCCTCACTGAA.

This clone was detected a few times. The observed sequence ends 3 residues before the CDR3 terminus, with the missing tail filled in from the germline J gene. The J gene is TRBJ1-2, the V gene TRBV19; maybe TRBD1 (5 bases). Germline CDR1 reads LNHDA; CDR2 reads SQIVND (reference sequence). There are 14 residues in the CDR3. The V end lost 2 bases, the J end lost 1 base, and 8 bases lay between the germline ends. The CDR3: CASSIRQSNYGYTF. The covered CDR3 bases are TGTGCCAGTAGTATAAGACAGAGTAACTATGGC.

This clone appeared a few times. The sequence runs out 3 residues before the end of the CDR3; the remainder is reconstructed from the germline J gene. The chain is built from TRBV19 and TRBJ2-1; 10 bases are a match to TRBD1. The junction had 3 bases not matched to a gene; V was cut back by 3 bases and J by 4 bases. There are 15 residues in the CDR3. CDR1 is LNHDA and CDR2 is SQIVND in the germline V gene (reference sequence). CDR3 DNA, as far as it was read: TGTGCCAGTAGTATGGGGACAGGGGTTTACAATGAG. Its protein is CASSMGTGVYNE. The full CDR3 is CASSMGTGVYNEQFF.

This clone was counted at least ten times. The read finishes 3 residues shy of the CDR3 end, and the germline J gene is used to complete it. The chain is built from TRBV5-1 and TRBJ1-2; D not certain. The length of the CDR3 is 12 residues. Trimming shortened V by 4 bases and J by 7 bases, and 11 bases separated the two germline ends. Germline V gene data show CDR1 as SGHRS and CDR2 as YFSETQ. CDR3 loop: CASSPPRGGYTF. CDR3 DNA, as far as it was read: TGCGCCAGCAGCCCTCCGCGTGGTGGC.

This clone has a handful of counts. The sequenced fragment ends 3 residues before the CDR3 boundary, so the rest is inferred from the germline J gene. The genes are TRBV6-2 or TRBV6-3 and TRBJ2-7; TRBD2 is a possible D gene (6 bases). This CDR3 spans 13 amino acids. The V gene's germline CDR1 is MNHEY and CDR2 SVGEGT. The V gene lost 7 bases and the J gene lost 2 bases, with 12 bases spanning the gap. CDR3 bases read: TGTGCCAGCAACCGGGACTTTCCCTACGAG. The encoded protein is CASNRDFPYE. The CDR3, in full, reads CASNRDFPYEQYF.

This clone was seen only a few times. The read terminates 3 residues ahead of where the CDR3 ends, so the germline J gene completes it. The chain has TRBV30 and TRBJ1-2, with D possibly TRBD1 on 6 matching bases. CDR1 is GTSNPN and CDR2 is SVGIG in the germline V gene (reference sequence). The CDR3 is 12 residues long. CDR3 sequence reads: CAWSRTVYGYTF. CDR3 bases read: TGTGCCTGGAGCCGGACAGTTTACGGC.

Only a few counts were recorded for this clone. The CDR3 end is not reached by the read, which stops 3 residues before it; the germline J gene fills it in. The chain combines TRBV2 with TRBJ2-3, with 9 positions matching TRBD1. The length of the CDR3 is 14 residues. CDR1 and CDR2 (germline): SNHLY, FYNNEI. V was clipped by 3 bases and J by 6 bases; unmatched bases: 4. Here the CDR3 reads CASSEGTGQDTQYF. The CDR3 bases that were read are TGTGCCAGCAGTGAGGGGACAGGGCAGGATACG.

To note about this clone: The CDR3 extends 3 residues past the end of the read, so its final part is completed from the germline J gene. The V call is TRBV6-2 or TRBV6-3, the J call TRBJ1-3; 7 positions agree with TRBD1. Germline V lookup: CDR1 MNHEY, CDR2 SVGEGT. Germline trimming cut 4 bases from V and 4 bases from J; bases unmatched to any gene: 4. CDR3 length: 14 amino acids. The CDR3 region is CASSLTGPGNTIYF. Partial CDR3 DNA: TGTGCCAGCAGTTTGACAGGGCCCGGAAACACC.

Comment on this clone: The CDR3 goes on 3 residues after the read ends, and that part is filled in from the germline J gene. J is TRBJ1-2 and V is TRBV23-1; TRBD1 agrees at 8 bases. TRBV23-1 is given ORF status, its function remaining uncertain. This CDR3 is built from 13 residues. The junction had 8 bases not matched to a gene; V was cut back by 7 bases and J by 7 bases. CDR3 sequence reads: CASKAGGDGGYTF. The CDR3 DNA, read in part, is TGCGCCAGCAAAGCAGGGGGCGATGGTGGC.